These 19 T cell receptor beta chains came from one sample sequenced in a study of T-cell reconstitution after alpha-beta-depleted transplantation in children. It was with unique molecular identifiers that the TCRbeta library was prepared. From the PCR reads, TCRdb called clonotypes with MiXCR, one entry per CDR3 protein. The sample lists approximately 980,000 distinct CDR3 sequences, around 30% seen once, with over 25% in the top ten. Specimen: PBMCs, mostly from graft donor cells, collected 360 days after TCRalphabeta/CD19-depleted stem cell transplant. Receptors were obtained from a boy in the first two years of life who had a stem cell transplant for SCID, so the T cells may come from the graft donor.

V is TRBV5-1 and J is TRBJ2-1, with TRBD2 identical over 11 bases. The ends lost 4 bases at V and 9 bases at J; junction bases unmatched: 15. The CDR3 extends over 17 amino acids. Germline V gene data show CDR1 as SGHRS and CDR2 as YFSETQ. The CDR3 bases are TGCGCCAGCAGCCTGTCGTTACTAGCGGGGGATGAAGGTGAGCAGTTCTTC. Translated, it gives CASSLSLLAGDEGEQFF.

This clonotype appeared a few times. The chain uses TRBV28 and TRBJ1-2; D is perhaps TRBD1 (6 bases). Trimming removed 5 bases at V and 4 bases at J, with 11 bases between. Per germline, CDR1 MDHEN and CDR2 SYDVKM. The CDR3 covers 13 residues. This CDR3 is CASSGDRIYGYTF. In nucleotides, the CDR3 is TGTGCCAGCAGTGGCGACAGGATCTATGGCTACACCTTC.

This clonotype was recorded only once. This chain connects TRBV27 to TRBJ2-3, with 7 bases matching TRBD1. V was pared by 5 bases and J by 7 bases, with 6 bases of the junction left unmatched. Germline V gene lookup returns CDR1 MNHEY and CDR2 SMNVEV (reference sequence). The length of the CDR3 is 13 residues. In nucleotides, the CDR3 is TGTGCCAGCAGTCCAAGGGGGCTTCATACGCAGTATTTT. This codes for CASSPRGLHTQYF.

The V call is TRBV7-9, the J call TRBJ2-7; D remains ambiguous. Germline assignment: CDR1 SEHNR and CDR2 FQNEAQ (reference sequence). The CDR3 is 12 amino acids. Trimming took off 5 bases at V and 2 bases at J, with 7 bases between the two ends. The CDR3 sequence: CASSRRPYEQYF. Here the CDR3 DNA reads TGTGCCAGCAGCCGAAGGCCCTACGAGCAGTACTTC.

This clonotype has just a few counts. The chain is built from TRBV3-1 and TRBJ2-1; perhaps TRBD1 as D (6 bases). This CDR3 is 18 amino acids long. Germline V gene lookup returns CDR1 LGHDT and CDR2 YNNKEL (reference sequence). Trimming shortened V by 4 bases and J by 1 base, and 20 bases separated the two germline ends. The chain's CDR3 is CASSRSPSAQGSYNEQFF. CDR3 coding DNA: TGTGCCAGCAGCCGATCCCCGTCGGCACAGGGTTCCTACAATGAGCAGTTCTTC.

The J gene is TRBJ2-2, the V gene TRBV11-2, with D maybe TRBD2 (5 bases). Trimming cost V 2 bases and J 4 bases, with 14 bases left between them. CDR1 is SGHAT and CDR2 is FQNNGV in the germline V gene. The CDR3 extends over 16 amino acids. The DNA for the CDR3 is TGTGCCAGCAGCTTACTCGGCAGCGGCCGCACCGGGGAGCTGTTTTTT. Its translation is CASSLLGSGRTGELFF.

The rearrangement links TRBV12-3 or TRBV12-4 to TRBJ2-1; 10 nucleotides line up with TRBD2. J was trimmed by 7 bases and V by 2 bases; bases with no gene match: 8. The CDR3 consists of 16 residues. The DNA of the CDR3 is TGTGCCAGCAGTTTACTTCCAGCGGGGGGGCTTAATGAGCAGTTCTTC. Amino acid sequence: CASSLLPAGGLNEQFF.

The chain employs TRBV6-5 and TRBJ2-1; unclear D gene. Trimming shortened V by 1 base and J by 6 bases, and 10 bases separated the two germline ends. This CDR3 is built from 14 residues. Looked up from germline, CDR1 is MNHEY and CDR2 is SVGAGI. In DNA form, the CDR3 reads TGTGCCAGCAGTTACTTCGACACCTCCAATGAGCAGTTCTTC. It is translated as CASSYFDTSNEQFF.

The rearrangement uses TRBV4-2 and TRBJ2-7, with TRBD2 as a possible D gene (5 bases). V lost 0 bases and J lost 2, with 11 bases in between. CDR1 and CDR2 (germline): LGHNA, YNFKEQ. The CDR3 totals 15 residues. The CDR3 sequence: CASSQDRGQTYEQYF. The CDR3 coding sequence is TGTGCCAGCAGCCAAGACCGAGGGCAAACCTACGAGCAGTACTTC.

This clonotype was counted between two and nine times. The rearrangement uses TRBV11-2 and TRBJ1-3; 10 nucleotides agree with TRBD1. J lost 0 bases, V lost 5 bases, and 10 bases had no gene match. Germline V gene lookup returns CDR1 SGHAT and CDR2 FQNNGV. This CDR3 has 18 amino acids. The CDR3 DNA sequence: TGTGCCAGCAGCACCCTTACCGGGACAGGGGACTCTGGAAACACCATATATTTT. Encoded protein: CASSTLTGTGDSGNTIYF.

The chain combines TRBV28 with TRBJ1-2, with 7 bases matching TRBD1. V lost 5 bases, J lost 2 bases, and 5 bases stayed unmatched. The CDR3 spans 14 residues. Per germline, CDR1 MDHEN and CDR2 SYDVKM. DNA for the CDR3: TGTGCCAGCAGTCGACCGGGACAGAACTATGGCTACACCTTC. This encodes CASSRPGQNYGYTF.

This clonotype came up many times. V is TRBV12-3 or TRBV12-4 and J is TRBJ2-3; no firm D call. The CDR3 is made up of 12 amino acids. V lost 3 bases and J lost 5, with 6 bases in between. CDR3 bases: TGTGCCAGCAGTTTGACGAGAGATACGCAGTATTTT. Amino acid sequence: CASSLTRDTQYF.

This sequence joins TRBV7-4 and TRBJ1-4; a possible D gene is TRBD1 (5 bases). V lost 11 bases, J lost 0 bases, and 22 bases lay in between. Germline CDR1 SGHVT, CDR2 SQSDAQ. The CDR3 is made up of 17 amino acids. The CDR3 DNA is TGTGCCTCCACCGAAGGGGCAGCGCTTGCAACTAATGAAAAACTGTTTTTT. This encodes CASTEGAALATNEKLFF.

The CDR3 DNA reads as TGCGCCAGCACCCCCCGGAACGGGGGACCGCAGGAGCTGTTTTTT. Translating gives CASTPRNGGPQELFF. The rearrangement joins TRBV5-1 to TRBJ2-2, with D possibly TRBD2 on 6 matching bases. The germline V and J ends were trimmed by 6 bases and 10 bases, with 22 bases remaining between them. The CDR3 loop spans 15 amino acids. CDR1 is SGHRS, CDR2 YFSETQ, per germline.

This clonotype came up once. The chain has TRBV12-3 or TRBV12-4 and TRBJ2-1; either TRBD1 or TRBD2 may fit D (6 bases each). V dropped 5 bases and J dropped 5 bases, with 22 bases sitting between them. The CDR3 spans 17 residues. The CDR3: CASSPRGPGGPHNEQFF. In DNA, the CDR3 is TGTGCCAGCAGTCCCCGGGGGCCCGGCGGCCCCCACAATGAGCAGTTCTTC.

The J gene is TRBJ1-5, the V gene TRBV11-2, with D tentatively TRBD1 (5 bases). The CDR3 consists of 15 residues. Germline CDR1 is SGHAT and CDR2 is FQNNGV. The V gene lost 5 bases and the J gene lost 5 bases, with 16 bases spanning the gap. The DNA of the CDR3 is TGTGCCAGCAGCCTTAGTCCAGGGCGGGATCAGCCCCAGCATTTT. This encodes CASSLSPGRDQPQHF.

To note about this clonotype: One end of the junction is discordant with germline, which a read error may explain. This rearrangement joins TRBV7-2 to TRBJ1-6, with a tentative D call TRBD1 (6 bases). The CDR3 runs 15 residues. In germline, CDR1 is SGHTA, CDR2 FQGNSA. CDR3 nucleotides: TGTGCCAGCAGCTTAGGGGGTGACAGGTCTTCATCCCTCCACTTT. Translation gives CASSLGGDRSSSLHF. Full variable domain (rest looked up from reference TRBV7-2 and TRBJ1-6): GAGVSQSPSNKVTEKGKDVELRCDPISGHTALYWYRQSLGQGLEFLIYFQGNSAPDKSGLPSDRFSAERTGGSVSTLTIQRTQQEDSAVYLCASSLGGDRSSSLHFGNGTRLTVT.

J is TRBJ2-3 and V is TRBV28, with TRBD2 matching 11 bases. The germline V gene has CDR1 MDHEN and CDR2 SYDVKM. V lost 7 bases, J lost 1 base, and 7 bases stayed unmatched. This CDR3 has 16 residues. The CDR3 nucleotides read TGTGCCAGCACCCCGGAACTAGCGGGGGGCACAGATACGCAGTATTTT. It codes for CASTPELAGGTDTQYF.

A few counts support this clonotype. V is TRBV27 and J is TRBJ2-7; D possibly corresponds to TRBD1 (6 bases). The ends were cut back, 8 bases at V and 0 bases at J, with 17 bases in the middle. Germline-derived CDR1 and CDR2 are MNHEY and SMNVEV (reference sequence). CDR3 size: 15 residues. The CDR3 sequence is CASQYRALSSYEQYF. DNA for the CDR3: TGTGCCAGCCAATACAGGGCCCTAAGCTCCTACGAGCAGTACTTC.